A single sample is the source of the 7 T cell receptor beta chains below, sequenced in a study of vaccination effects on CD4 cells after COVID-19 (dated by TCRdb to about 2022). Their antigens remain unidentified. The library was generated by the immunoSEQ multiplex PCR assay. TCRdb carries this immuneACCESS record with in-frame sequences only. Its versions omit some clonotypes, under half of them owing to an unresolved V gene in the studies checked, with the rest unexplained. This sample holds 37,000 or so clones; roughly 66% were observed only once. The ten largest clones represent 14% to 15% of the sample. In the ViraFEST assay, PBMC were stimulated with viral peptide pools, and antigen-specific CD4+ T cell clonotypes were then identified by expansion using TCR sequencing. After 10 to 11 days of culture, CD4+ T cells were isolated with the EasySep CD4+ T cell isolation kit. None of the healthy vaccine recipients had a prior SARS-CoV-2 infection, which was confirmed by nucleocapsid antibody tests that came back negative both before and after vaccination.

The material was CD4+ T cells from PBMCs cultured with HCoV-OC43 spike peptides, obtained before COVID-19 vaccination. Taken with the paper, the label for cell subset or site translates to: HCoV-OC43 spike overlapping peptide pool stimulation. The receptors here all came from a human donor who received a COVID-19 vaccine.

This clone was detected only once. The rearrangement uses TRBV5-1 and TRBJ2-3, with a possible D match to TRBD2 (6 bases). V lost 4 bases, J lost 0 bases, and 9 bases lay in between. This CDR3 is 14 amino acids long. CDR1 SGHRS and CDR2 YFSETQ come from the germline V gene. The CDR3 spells CASSPGTSTDTQYF. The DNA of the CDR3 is TGCGCCAGCAGCCCCGGGACTAGCACAGATACGCAGTATTTT.

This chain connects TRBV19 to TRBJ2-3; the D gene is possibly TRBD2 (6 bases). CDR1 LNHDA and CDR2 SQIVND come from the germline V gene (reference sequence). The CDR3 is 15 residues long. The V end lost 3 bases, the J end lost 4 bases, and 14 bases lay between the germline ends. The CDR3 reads CASSIPGVRADTQYF. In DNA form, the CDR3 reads TGTGCCAGTAGTATCCCGGGGGTGAGGGCAGATACGCAGTATTTT.

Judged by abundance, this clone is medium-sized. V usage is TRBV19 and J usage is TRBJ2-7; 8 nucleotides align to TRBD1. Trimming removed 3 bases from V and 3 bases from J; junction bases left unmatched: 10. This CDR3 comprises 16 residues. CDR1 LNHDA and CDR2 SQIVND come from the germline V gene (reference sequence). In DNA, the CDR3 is TGTGCCAGTAGTATCCTCGGGACAGGCCTAGACTACGAGCAGTACTTC. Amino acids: CASSILGTGLDYEQYF.

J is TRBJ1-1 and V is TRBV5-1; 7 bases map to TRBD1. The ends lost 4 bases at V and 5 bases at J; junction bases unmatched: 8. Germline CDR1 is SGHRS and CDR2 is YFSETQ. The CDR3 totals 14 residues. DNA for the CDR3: TGCGCCAGCAGCGAACGATCAGGGGGGACTGAAGCTTTCTTT. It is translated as CASSERSGGTEAFF.

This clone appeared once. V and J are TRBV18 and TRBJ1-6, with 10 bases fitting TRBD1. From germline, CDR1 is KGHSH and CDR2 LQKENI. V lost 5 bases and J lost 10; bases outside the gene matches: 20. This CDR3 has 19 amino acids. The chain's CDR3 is CASSAPIGTGAFLWSPLHF. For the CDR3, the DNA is TGTGCCAGCTCAGCGCCGATCGGGACAGGGGCCTTTTTGTGGTCACCCCTCCACTTT.

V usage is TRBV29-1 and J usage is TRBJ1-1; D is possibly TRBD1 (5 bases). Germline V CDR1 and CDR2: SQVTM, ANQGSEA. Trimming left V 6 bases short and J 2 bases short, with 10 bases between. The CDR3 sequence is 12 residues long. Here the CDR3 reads CSVSGDNTEAFF. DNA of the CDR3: TGCAGCGTCTCGGGGGACAACACTGAAGCTTTCTTT.

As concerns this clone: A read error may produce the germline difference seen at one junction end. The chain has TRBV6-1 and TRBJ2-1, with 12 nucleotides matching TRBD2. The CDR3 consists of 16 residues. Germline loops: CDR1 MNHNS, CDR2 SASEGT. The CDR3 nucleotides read TGTGCCAGCAGTGAAGTCCCCCCACTAGCGGGGGGTTCGGTAGTCTTC. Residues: CASSEVPPLAGGSVVF.